This T cell receptor beta chain is from a study of blood T cell repertoires in COVID-19 (dated by TCRdb to the early 2020s). Concerning the study at large: Samples covering the acute and convalescent phases of COVID-19 were provided by collaborators in the United States, Italy and Spain. The prospective study material was composed of cDNA or gDNA derived from T cells, B-cell-depleted T cells, or PBMCs. Subjects who had been exposed to COVID-19, were actively infected with it, or had recovered from it provided the deeply sampled blood TCRbeta repertoires that made up the dataset. The repertoires were made available in a free public database intended to serve as a resource for research on the immune response to SARS-CoV-2. The samples were drawn from the first 160 participants of the ongoing ImmuneRACE study and from some 1,300 subjects provided by 6 global collaborators. Sample metadata almost always included a de-identified subject ID, COVID-19 status, age in years and sex. Where HLA class I and class II types were available, the types were taken from metadata supplied by the sample provider, not from assay-based typing.

In regard to this clone: Its antigen target is currently unknown. No much larger clone is present one base from it, and per-base qualities are unavailable.

On the study overall, not on this receptor specifically: The quantity of clinical and demographic metadata differed by source and by participant and was supplied without curation.

In Seattle, one collaborating source enrolled patients while the infection was active and tracked those patients longitudinally over the course of disease. Collaborating institutions collected whole blood in K2EDTA tubes following their own protocols. For TCRbeta analysis, collaborators shipped samples as frozen whole blood, isolated PBMCs, or DNA extracted from either of those sample types. TCRbeta CDR3 regions were amplified from genomic DNA using the immunoSEQ Assay, a bias-controlled multiplex PCR. The study's own analysis went as follows. Within the assay, amplification of reference gene primers was used to estimate how many nucleated cells each sample contained. Sequence reads were collapsed and filtered to measure the absolute abundance of every unique TCRbeta CDR3 rearrangement. For each sample, productive Simpson clonality was calculated as the square root of Simpson's diversity index over productive rearrangements. The table comes from immuneACCESS by way of TCRdb, which keeps in-frame sequences with V and J called. Part of the clones is missing from these tables; in studies checked, under half for an unresolved V gene and the rest for unknown reasons. V, J and clone size are taken as reported in that table, and D and trimming were inferred from the DNA itself. Within this sample are some 300,000 clones, with 80% to 90% of them counted one time only. The ten largest make up about 6% of the sample.

V loses 5 bases, J loses 4 bases, and the germline ends lie 19 bases apart. The germline V gene gives CDR1 as MDHEN and CDR2 as SYDVKM. The CDR3 covers 16 residues, taking in both the cysteine and the phenylalanine. Solely the CDR3 DNA is kept, with 48 bases framed from the first base. The sequenced sample was peripheral blood. This sequence uses TRBV28 and TRBJ2-3, and possibly TRBD1, on 6 matching bases. This TCR was recovered from a woman aged 45-65 years with COVID-19, enrolled during active disease. The CDR3 reads CASSLTGRMFADTQYF. The DNA reads as follows: TGTGCCAGCAGTCTTACAGGGCGAATGTTCGCAGATACGCAGTATTTT.